This T cell receptor beta chain was captured by sequencing in a study of T cell repertoires in cytomegalovirus infection. About the study: CMV epitopes used comprised recently identified HLA-C-restricted ones and well-studied HLA-B-restricted ones. Public TCR beta signature analysis indicated the presence of both CMV infection and matching HLA type. Study-level findings and limits: Cumulative public TCR beta family frequency identified carriers of CMV plus the relevant HLA. Clonotypes of TCR beta that were HLA-C-restricted and CMV-specific dominated the ex vivo response.

The CDR3 covers 18 residues. V was shortened by 0 bases and J by 0 bases, with 17 bases between the two germline ends. Germline V gene sequence: CDR1 SGHVS, CDR2 FNYEAQ. This clonotype was picked up many times. Its target is unknown. MiXCR, applied by TCRdb to the reads, yields one record per CDR3 protein. Of around 310,000 distinct CDR3 sequences in the sample, roughly 29% were seen once. This TCR was sampled from a human donor in good health (CMV status not recorded). Some clones in this sample may be carry-over from other donors' samples. The sequencing used cultured PBMCs, collected from culture after CMV antigen stimulation. The chain carries TRBV7-6 and TRBJ1-1; D is possibly TRBD1 (6 bases). Written as DNA, the CDR3 is TGTGCCAGCAGCTTAGCGTTGCAGGGGAAGGACATGAACACTGAAGCTTTCTTT. Translated, it gives CASSLALQGKDMNTEAFF.